This T cell receptor beta chain is from a study of cytomegalovirus exposure and HLA in healthy donors. General observations from the study: Another analysis was done later, and it associated approximately 15,000 TCR beta sequences with HLA alleles at 0.05 false discovery rate. Cytomegalovirus-associated status was assigned to some 180 TCR beta chains. Reports credit the classifier with highly specific, highly sensitive diagnosis of cytomegalovirus status.

Regarding this clone: Its antigen is currently unknown.

At sampling all donors were nominally healthy, likely with unrecorded immune exposures. The PCR employed 60 Vbeta primers together with 13 Jbeta primers. TCRdb keeps only in-frame clones here, not all; method: immunoSEQ multiplex PCR. This table has about 160,000 clones, 80% appearing once. Germline V lookup: CDR1 MNHEY, CDR2 SMNVEV (reference sequence). Between the trimmed V and J ends, which lost 4 bases and 4 bases, there was a span of 11 bases. This CDR3 contains 14 residues. The V gene is TRBV27, the J gene TRBJ1-5; a possible D gene is TRBD1 (5 bases). The sample taken for sequencing was PBMCs. This receptor was obtained from a man aged 30 to 45 in good health and CMV-seronegative. The CDR3 loop reads CASSSTVANQPQHF. The CDR3 DNA is TGTGCCAGCAGTTCGACAGTGGCAAATCAGCCCCAGCATTTT.